This entry describes one T cell receptor beta chain. The antigen remains undetermined. Unique molecular identifiers were in the cDNA, with template-switch universal primer binding. TCRdb re-called the 5' RACE reads through MiXCR, storing one row per CDR3 protein. The repertoire consists of around 530,000 distinct CDR3 sequences, with approximately 16% occurring once and the leading ten covering roughly 0.46%. The sample belongs to a study of identical twins. Whole-study results and caveats: Invariant MAIT and iNKT cells could partly confound zero-insertion analyses. For monozygotic twins, models underestimated out-of-frame TCR alpha sharing. A lower insertion count was a feature of abundant cord blood beta clonotypes, with no such feature in memory repertoires.

The trim removed 5 bases at V and 11 bases at J, leaving 15 bases unmatched. The CDR3 totals 16 residues. This same sample was also taken into another study, of yellow fever vaccine responses in identical twins.

This rearrangement joins TRBV12-3 or TRBV12-4 to TRBJ1-4; 9 nucleotides agree with TRBD1. The sequence derives from a woman under 30 in good health. The specimen was CD4+ T cells sorted from blood. DNA for the CDR3: TGTGCCAGCAGTATCGGGACAGGGACTGGCGCATTGAAACTGTTTTTT. Protein sequence: CASSIGTGTGALKLFF.